The TCR beta chain under discussion was sequenced for a study of T cells in Graves' hyperthyroidism and ophthalmopathy. Amplification yielded TCR beta CDR3 regions, with RNA transcripts as the source. The HTBI primer set was used in a first-round RT-PCR of the TCR CDR3. TCRdb independently ran MiXCR on the multiplex PCR reads; one entry per CDR3 protein. This repertoire shows around 250,000 distinct CDR3 sequences, approximately 23% found once; its top ten account for roughly a third. Germline V gene sequence: CDR1 MNHNS, CDR2 SASEGT. There are 13 residues in the CDR3. Between the trimmed V and J ends, which lost 6 bases and 0 bases, there was a span of 9 bases. In the ophthalmopathy cohort, Clinical Activity Score was at least 3, NOSPECS grade at least 4, and duration under 3 months. Not enrolled were patients with uncontrolled infection, other autoimmune disease, pregnancy or lactation. Study observations and caveats: Using 13 V-J features, a model discriminated ophthalmopathy from stable hyperthyroidism.

Points on this clonotype: Its antigen is not identified.

The clonotype comes from a woman between 35 and 50 years old with Graves' ophthalmopathy. The source material was blood. V gene TRBV6-1 combines with J gene TRBJ2-7; D possibly corresponds to TRBD2 (5 bases). The CDR3 protein is CASRPGSSYEQYF. The DNA for the CDR3 is TGTGCCAGCAGACCGGGAAGCTCCTACGAGCAGTACTTC.